The clone carrying this T cell receptor beta chain was recorded only once. Participants, about 18 to 90 years old, spanned around 25 US areas. Assignments of participants to cohorts depended upon their own reported clinical history. Losses at the gene ends were 6 bases for V and 2 bases for J; bases not matched to a gene: 13. This CDR3 comprises 17 residues. Germline values: CDR1 SEHNR, CDR2 FQNEAQ (reference sequence). The entry originates in a study of blood T cell repertoires in COVID-19. The authors' processing: Reference gene primer amplification gave estimated nucleated cell counts. Assay used: immunoSEQ multiplex PCR; TCRdb lists only in-frame clones, some missing. V and J calls and clone size are as listed in that table; D and trimming were resolved from the DNA. The sample has 200,000 to 250,000 clones, 70% to 90% seen once.

The clonotype was recovered from a woman in her forties with acute COVID-19. The sample consisted of PBMCs or T cells enriched from blood (not recorded which). The genes are TRBV7-9 and TRBJ2-7, with TRBD2 identical over 10 bases. CDR3 sequence (DNA): TGTGCCAGCAGTCGGCCTAGCGGGAGCCCTCCTCCCTACGAGCAGTACTTC. This encodes CASSRPSGSPPPYEQYF.